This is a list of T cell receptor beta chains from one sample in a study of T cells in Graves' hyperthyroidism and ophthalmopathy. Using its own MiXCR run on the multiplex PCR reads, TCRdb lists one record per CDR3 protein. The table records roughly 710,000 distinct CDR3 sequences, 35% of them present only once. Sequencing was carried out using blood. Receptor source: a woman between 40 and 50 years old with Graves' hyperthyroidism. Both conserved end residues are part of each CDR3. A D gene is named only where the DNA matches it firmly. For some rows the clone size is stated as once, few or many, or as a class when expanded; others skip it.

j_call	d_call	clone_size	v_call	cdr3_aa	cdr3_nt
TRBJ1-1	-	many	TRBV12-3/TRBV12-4	CAIVGGANTEAFF	TGTGCCATCGTGGGGGGGGCGAACACTGAAGCTTTCTTT
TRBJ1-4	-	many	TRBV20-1	CSARDGLDANEKLFF	TGCAGTGCTAGAGACGGCTTGGACGCAAATGAAAAACTGTTTTTT
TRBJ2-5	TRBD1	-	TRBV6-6	CASTEKITGGFQETQYF	TGTGCCAGCACCGAAAAGATAACAGGGGGCTTTCAAGAGACCCAGTACTTC
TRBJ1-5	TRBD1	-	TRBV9	CASSEWTGAERPQHF	TGTGCCAGCAGCGAATGGACAGGGGCGGAGAGGCCCCAGCATTTT
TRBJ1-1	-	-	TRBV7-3	CASSPPGAGVITEAFF	TGTGCCAGCTCACCACCAGGGGCGGGGGTGATCACTGAAGCTTTCTTT
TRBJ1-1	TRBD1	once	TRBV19	CASSIGFTGQGNTEAFF	TGTGCCAGTAGTATAGGGTTTACGGGACAGGGTAACACTGAAGCTTTCTTT
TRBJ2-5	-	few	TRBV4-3	CASSQGAPTRDQETQYF	TGCGCCAGCAGCCAAGGGGCCCCGACAAGGGATCAAGAGACCCAGTACTTC
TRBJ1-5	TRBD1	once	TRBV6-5	CASSSGQGLGQPQHF	TGTGCCAGCAGTTCCGGACAGGGTTTGGGTCAGCCCCAGCATTTT
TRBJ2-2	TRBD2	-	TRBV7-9	CASSGGLAGVGLFF	TGTGCTAGCAGCGGGGGACTAGCGGGAGTGGGGCTGTTTTTT
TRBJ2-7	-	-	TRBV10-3	CAISVEKGLTSYEQYF	TGTGCCATCAGTGTTGAAAAGGGACTTACGTCCTACGAGCAGTACTTC
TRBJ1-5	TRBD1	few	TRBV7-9	CASSQDKDRGNQPQHF	TGTGCCAGCAGCCAGGATAAGGACAGGGGCAATCAGCCCCAGCATTTT
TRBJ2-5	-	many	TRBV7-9	CASSLGTQLETQYF	TGTGCCAGCAGCTTAGGGACGCAGCTAGAGACCCAGTACTTC
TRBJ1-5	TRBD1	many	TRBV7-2	CASSLLSGGQPQHF	TGTGCCAGCAGCTTATTATCAGGGGGTCAGCCCCAGCATTTT
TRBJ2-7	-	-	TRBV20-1	CSATPWGSYEQYF	TGCAGTGCTACCCCTTGGGGCAGCTACGAGCAGTACTTC
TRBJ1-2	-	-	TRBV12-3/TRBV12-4	CASTSSTTALYGYTF	TGTGCCAGCACTTCCTCAACGACAGCCCTCTATGGCTACACCTTC
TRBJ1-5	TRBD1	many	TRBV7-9	CASSPGTGDQPQHF	TGTGCCAGCAGCCCCGGGACAGGGGATCAGCCCCAGCATTTT
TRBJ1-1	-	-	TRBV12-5	CASGGPPGPRKAFF	TGTGCTAGTGGCGGGCCCCCAGGGCCGAGGAAAGCTTTCTTT
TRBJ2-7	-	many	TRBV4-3	CASSQGPRQHEQYF	TGCGCCAGCAGCCAAGGGCCTCGGCAACACGAGCAGTACTTC
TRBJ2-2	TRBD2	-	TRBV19	CASSIFPAGGNTGELFF	TGTGCCAGTAGTATCTTCCCAGCGGGGGGCAACACCGGGGAGCTGTTTTTT
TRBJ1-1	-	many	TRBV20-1	CSASSDSSTEAFF	TGCAGTGCTAGTTCAGACAGTTCCACTGAAGCTTTCTTT
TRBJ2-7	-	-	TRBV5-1	CASSPRRETTYEQYF	TGCGCCAGCAGCCCCCGGCGGGAAACAACCTACGAGCAGTACTTC
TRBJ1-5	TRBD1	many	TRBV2	CASTTQGVNQPQHF	TGTGCCAGCACGACACAGGGGGTTAATCAGCCCCAGCATTTT
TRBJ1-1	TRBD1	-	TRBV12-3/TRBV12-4	CASSLAGTGEYEAFF	TGTGCCAGCAGTTTAGCCGGGACAGGGGAGTATGAGGCTTTCTTT
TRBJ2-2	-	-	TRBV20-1	CSARDLAATGELFF	TGCAGTGCTAGAGATCTTGCGGCCACCGGGGAGCTGTTTTTT
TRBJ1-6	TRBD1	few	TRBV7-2	CASSPTGGYSPLHF	TGTGCCAGCAGCCCGACAGGGGGATATTCACCCCTCCACTTT
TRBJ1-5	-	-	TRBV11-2	CASSQGGRVNQPQHF	TGTGCCAGCAGCCAAGGAGGTAGGGTAAATCAGCCCCAGCATTTT
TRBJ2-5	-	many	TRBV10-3	CAISDGPGTQYF	TGTGCCATCAGTGACGGCCCCGGGACCCAGTACTTC
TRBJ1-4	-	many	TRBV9	CASSVAPDSLEKLFF	TGTGCCAGCAGCGTAGCCCCCGACAGCTTGGAAAAACTGTTTTTT
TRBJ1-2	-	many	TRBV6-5	CASRRSPNDNYGYTF	TGTGCCAGCAGACGATCCCCTAACGATAACTATGGCTACACCTTC
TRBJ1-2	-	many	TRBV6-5	CASRGLALGYTF	TGTGCCAGCAGGGGGCTGGCACTTGGCTACACCTTC
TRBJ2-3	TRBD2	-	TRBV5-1	CASTLLLAGAEDTQYF	TGCGCCAGCACCCTCCTACTAGCGGGAGCGGAAGATACGCAGTATTTT
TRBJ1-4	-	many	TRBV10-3	CAISESGLTNEKLFF	TGTGCCATCAGTGAGTCCGGCCTTACTAATGAAAAACTGTTTTTT
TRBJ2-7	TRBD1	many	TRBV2	CAGHAGTGSNEQYF	TGTGCCGGTCACGCGGGGACAGGGAGCAACGAGCAGTACTTC
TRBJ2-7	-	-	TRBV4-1	CASSQAAGPYEQYF	TGCGCCAGCAGCCAAGCGGCAGGGCCCTACGAGCAGTACTTC
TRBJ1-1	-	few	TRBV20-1	CSPSGLADTEAFF	TGCAGTCCTTCAGGGCTTGCGGACACTGAAGCTTTCTTT
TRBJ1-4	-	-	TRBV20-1	CSARVESTNEKLFF	TGCAGTGCTAGAGTTGAATCAACTAATGAAAAACTGTTTTTT
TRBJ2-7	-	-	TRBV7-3	CASSQEVVGRPYEQYF	TGCGCCAGCAGCCAAGAGGTGGTAGGGAGACCCTACGAGCAGTACTTC
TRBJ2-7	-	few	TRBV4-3	CASSQDSGVAAYEQYF	TGCGCCAGCAGCCAAGACTCGGGTGTAGCCGCCTACGAGCAGTACTTC
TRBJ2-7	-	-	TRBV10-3	CASPRGTYEQYF	TGTGCCAGCCCGAGGGGTACCTACGAGCAGTACTTC
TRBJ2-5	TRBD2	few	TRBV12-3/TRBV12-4	CASSFAGGYLETQYF	TGTGCCAGCAGTTTCGCGGGGGGTTATTTAGAGACCCAGTACTTC
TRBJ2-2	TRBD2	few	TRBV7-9	CASSLGRASGSLYTGELFF	TGTGCCAGCAGCTTAGGAAGAGCTAGCGGGAGTTTGTACACCGGGGAGCTGTTTTTT
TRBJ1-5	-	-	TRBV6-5	CASSYGPGGNQPQHF	TGTGCCAGCAGTTACGGGCCCGGGGGGAATCAGCCCCAGCATTTT
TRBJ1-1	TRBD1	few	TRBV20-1	CSAPGQGMTEAFF	TGCAGTGCTCCTGGACAGGGGATGACTGAAGCTTTCTTT
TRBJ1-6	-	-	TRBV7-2	CASSLKWGGSPLHF	TGTGCCAGCAGCCTCAAGTGGGGCGGTTCACCCCTCCACTTT
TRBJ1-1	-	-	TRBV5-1	CASSLDWGLTEAFF	TGCGCCAGCAGCTTAGATTGGGGGCTCACTGAAGCTTTCTTT
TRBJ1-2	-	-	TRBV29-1	CSERGANYGYTF	TGCAGCGAGAGGGGGGCTAACTATGGCTACACCTTC
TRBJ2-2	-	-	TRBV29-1	CSVDRVGNGELFF	TGCAGCGTTGACAGGGTCGGTAACGGGGAGCTGTTTTTT
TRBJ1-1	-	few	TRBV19	CASTTGVMNTEAFF	TGTGCCAGTACCACGGGGGTAATGAACACTGAAGCTTTCTTT
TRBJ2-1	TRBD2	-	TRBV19	CASSGLAGGPDEQFF	TGTGCCAGTAGTGGACTAGCGGGGGGGCCCGATGAGCAGTTCTTC
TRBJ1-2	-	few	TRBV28	CASSPSRSGYTF	TGTGCCAGCAGTCCCAGTCGCTCTGGCTACACCTTC
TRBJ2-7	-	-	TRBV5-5	CASSFSVSGFNEQYF	TGTGCCAGCAGCTTCAGTGTGTCGGGGTTCAACGAGCAGTACTTC
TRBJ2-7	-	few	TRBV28	CASSQTGYEQYF	TGTGCCAGCAGCCAGACGGGATACGAGCAGTACTTC
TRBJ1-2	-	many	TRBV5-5	CASSPEGSGVYGYTF	TGTGCCAGCAGCCCCGAGGGATCAGGGGTATATGGCTACACCTTC
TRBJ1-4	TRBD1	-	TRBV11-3	CASSFGVWGQGATNEKLFF	TGTGCCAGCAGCTTTGGGGTATGGGGACAGGGTGCAACTAATGAAAAACTGTTTTTT
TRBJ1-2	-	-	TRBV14	CASSRGTLYGYTF	TGTGCCAGCAGCCGGGGGACCCTCTATGGCTACACCTTC